The next 9 T cell receptor beta chains were all read from a single sample in a study of T cells in Graves' hyperthyroidism and ophthalmopathy. Using RNA transcripts as the source, TCR beta CDR3 regions were amplified. Carried out on the TCR CDR3, a first-round RT-PCR used the HTBI primer set. TCRdb called the multiplex PCR reads again in MiXCR, with one record for every CDR3 protein. The sample yields around 350,000 distinct CDR3 sequences, more than 14% seen once. Sample: blood. These receptor sequences come from a woman under 40 with Graves' ophthalmopathy.

In nucleotides, the CDR3 is TGCAGCGTCGGCTCCGGGACATACTATGGCTACACCTTC. Its translation is CSVGSGTYYGYTF. This chain connects TRBV29-1 to TRBJ1-2; the D gene is possibly TRBD1 (6 bases). V gave up 6 bases and J gave up 3 bases, with 14 bases separating them. This CDR3 spans 13 amino acids. Per germline, CDR1 SQVTM and CDR2 ANQGSEA. Drawing the rest from reference TRBV29-1 and TRBJ1-2, the complete variable domain is SAVISQKPSRDICQRGTSLTIQCQVDSQVTMMFWYRQQPGQSLTLIATANQGSEATYESGFVIDKFPISRPNLTFSTLTVSNMSPEDSSIYLCSVGSGTYYGYTFGSGTRLTVV.

Ten or more counts support this clonotype. The chain combines TRBV13 with TRBJ2-7; 13 bases map to TRBD2. Germline-derived CDR1 and CDR2 are PRHDT and FYEKMQ (reference sequence). The V and J ends lost 4 bases and 4 bases, in that order; junction bases with no gene match: 7. The CDR3 covers 16 residues. The CDR3 sequence is CASSSRTSGGLYEQYF. The CDR3 nucleotides are TGTGCCAGCAGCTCGAGGACTAGCGGGGGCTTATACGAGCAGTACTTC.

This clonotype showed up many times. J is TRBJ1-5 and V is TRBV20-1; D may be TRBD1 (5 bases). V shed 5 bases and J shed 0 bases, with 11 bases lying between them. The germline V gene encodes CDR1 DFQATT and CDR2 SNEGSKA (reference sequence). This CDR3 is 14 amino acids long. The CDR3 bases are TGCAGTGCTCGGGACGGATATAGCAATCAGCCCCAGCATTTT. Protein product: CSARDGYSNQPQHF.

The genes are TRBV12-3 or TRBV12-4 and TRBJ2-1, with a weak D call TRBD1 (6 bases). CDR3 length: 17 amino acids. V was cut by 5 bases and J by 2 bases, with 19 bases left in between. The CDR3 sequence: CASSKQQGASPYNEQFF. CDR3 coding DNA: TGTGCCAGCAGTAAACAACAGGGCGCGAGCCCCTACAATGAGCAGTTCTTC.

This clonotype was detected many times. The chain is built from TRBV5-6 and TRBJ2-1, with a tentative D call TRBD2 (6 bases). V was shortened by 6 bases and J by 1 base, with 11 bases between the two germline ends. The CDR3 totals 14 residues. Germline CDR1 and CDR2: SGHDT and YYEEEE. Here the CDR3 DNA reads TGTGCCAGCACGGGCGGGGCGTCCTACAATGAGCAGTTCTTC. It translates to CASTGGASYNEQFF.

This sequence joins TRBV12-3 or TRBV12-4 and TRBJ1-2; weak D call: TRBD1 (5 bases). The V end was cut by 5 bases, the J end by 6 bases, with 19 bases between. This CDR3 has 15 amino acids. The CDR3 bases are TGTGCCAGCAGTGCGGGACCTGGAGTAAGAAATGGCTACACCTTC. Translation gives CASSAGPGVRNGYTF.

In this sample, this clonotype turned up a few times. The V call is TRBV27, the J call TRBJ1-6, with TRBD1 identical over 7 bases. This CDR3 has 17 amino acids. J lost 0 bases, V lost 6 bases, and 8 bases had no gene match. The germline V gene has CDR1 MNHEY and CDR2 SMNVEV (reference sequence). Here the CDR3 reads CASRQTGVSSYNSPLHF. CDR3 bases: TGTGCCAGCAGACAAACAGGGGTGAGCTCCTATAATTCACCCCTCCACTTT.

The V and J genes are TRBV2 and TRBJ2-4; D gene uncertain. The germline V and J ends were trimmed by 8 bases and 1 base, with 3 bases remaining between them. Germline V gene data show CDR1 as SNHLY and CDR2 as FYNNEI. The CDR3 has 11 amino acids. The chain's CDR3 is CASHAKNIQYF. In DNA, the CDR3 is TGTGCCAGCCACGCCAAAAACATTCAGTACTTC.

This clonotype has at least ten counts. This chain uses TRBV2 with TRBJ2-2, with 8 positions matching TRBD1. Germline-derived CDR1 and CDR2 are SNHLY and FYNNEI. With 5 bases clipped from V and 3 bases from J, the junction kept 5 bases outside the gene matches. The CDR3 covers 15 residues. The CDR3 DNA sequence: TGTGCCAGCAGTCGGACAGGGTCCGACACCGGGGAGCTGTTTTTT. Protein product: CASSRTGSDTGELFF.